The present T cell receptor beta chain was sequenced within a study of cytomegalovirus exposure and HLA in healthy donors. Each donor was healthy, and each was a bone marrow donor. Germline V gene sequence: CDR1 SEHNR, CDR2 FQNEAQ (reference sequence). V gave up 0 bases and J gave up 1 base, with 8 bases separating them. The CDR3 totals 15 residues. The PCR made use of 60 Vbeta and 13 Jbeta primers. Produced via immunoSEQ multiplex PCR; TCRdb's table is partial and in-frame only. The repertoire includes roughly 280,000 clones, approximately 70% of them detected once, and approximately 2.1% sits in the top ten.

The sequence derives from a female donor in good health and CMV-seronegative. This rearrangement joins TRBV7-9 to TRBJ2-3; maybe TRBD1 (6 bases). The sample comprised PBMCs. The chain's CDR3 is CASSLARQGTDTQYF. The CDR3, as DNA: TGTGCCAGCAGCTTAGCCCGACAGGGCACAGATACGCAGTATTTT.